The 24 T cell receptor beta chains presented below share a single source sample, sequenced in a study of T cells after yellow fever vaccination (dated by TCRdb to between 2019 and 2020). Library preparation was by 5' RACE. The data were produced on an Illumina NovaSeq 6000. Through fastp at Q25 and MiXCR, TCRdb rebuilt clones from the public reads, retaining in-frame beta chains. Each entry merges the rows of one CDR3 protein and shows their most common DNA and genes. The table for this sample lists some 260,000 distinct CDR3 sequences; roughly 5.6% of them were counted only once. Approximately 3.5% of the sample lies in the top ten. This specimen's treatment or condition label, per the study, means: live attenuated yellow fever vaccine strain. Sequencing was performed on CD4+ T cells sorted from PBMCs, taken on the day of the yellow fever booster vaccination. The source of these receptors is a man aged 18 to 29 who received the YFV17D yellow fever vaccine.

Many counts were recorded for this clonotype. The gene calls are TRBV18 and TRBJ2-3; TRBD2 might be the D (5 bases). Trimming shortened V by 8 bases and J by 6 bases, and 18 bases separated the two germline ends. CDR1 and CDR2 from the germline V gene are KGHSH and LQKENI. The CDR3 has 14 amino acids. CDR3 coding DNA: TGTGCCAGCGCAATAAGCGGCCGCTCGGATACGCAGTATTTT. This gives the protein CASAISGRSDTQYF. Supplemented by reference TRBV18 and TRBJ2-3, the full variable domain reads NAGVMQNPRHLVRRRGQEARLRCSPMKGHSHVYWYRQLPEEGLKFMVYLQKENIIDESGMPKERFSAEFPKEGPSILRIQQVVRGDSAAYFCASAISGRSDTQYFGPGTRLTVL.

The genes are TRBV12-3 or TRBV12-4 and TRBJ1-2; no clear D gene. The CDR3 consists of 12 residues. The ends were cut back, 6 bases at V and 5 bases at J, with 10 bases in the middle. DNA for the CDR3: TGTGCCAGCAGCCAAGACATGTATGGCTACACCTTC. Translation gives CASSQDMYGYTF.

This clonotype occurred many times. CDR3 in amino acids: CASSYSIPGYEQYF. CDR3 coding DNA: TGTGCCAGCAGTTACTCGATCCCTGGGTACGAGCAGTACTTC. The genes are TRBV6-5 and TRBJ2-7; the D is unclear. The germline V gene encodes CDR1 MNHEY and CDR2 SVGAGI. CDR3 length: 14 residues. The V gene lost 0 bases and the J gene lost 4 bases, with 10 bases spanning the gap.

This clonotype was seen a handful of times. V gene TRBV7-2 combines with J gene TRBJ1-2; 8 bases are a match to TRBD1. Germline-derived CDR1 and CDR2 are SGHTA and FQGNSA. J gave up 4 bases and V 5 bases, and 3 bases lay outside the gene matches. CDR3 size: 13 residues. The CDR3 protein is CASSAGGPYGYTF. DNA of the CDR3: TGTGCCAGCAGCGCAGGGGGCCCCTATGGCTACACCTTC. Variable domain in full (rest from reference TRBV7-2 and TRBJ1-2): GAGVSQSPSNKVTEKGKDVELRCDPISGHTALYWYRQSLGQGLEFLIYFQGNSAPDKSGLPSDRFSAERTGGSVSTLTIQRTQQEDSAVYLCASSAGGPYGYTFGSGTRLTVV.

This clonotype has at least ten counts. This chain links TRBV5-1 with TRBJ1-1, with TRBD1 identical over 7 bases. J gave up 6 bases and V 4 bases, and 3 bases lay outside the gene matches. Germline loops: CDR1 SGHRS, CDR2 YFSETQ. The CDR3 extends over 12 amino acids. CDR3 nucleotides: TGCGCCAGCAGCCCAGGACAGGCTGAAGCTTTCTTT. Its translation is CASSPGQAEAFF.

The chain joins TRBV5-4 to TRBJ2-7, with TRBD2 matching 16 bases. This CDR3 region has 16 residues. The germline V gene encodes CDR1 SGHNT and CDR2 YYREEE (reference sequence). The J segment lost 5 bases and the V segment lost 3 bases, leaving 5 bases of the junction unmatched. CDR3 nucleotide sequence: TGTGCCAGCAGCTGGGGACTAGCGGGGGGGCTCAACGAGCAGTACGTC. Translating gives CASSWGLAGGLNEQYV.

This clonotype was found a few times. This rearrangement joins TRBV15 to TRBJ2-7; 9 bases agree with TRBD2. Germline V CDR1 and CDR2: LNHNV, YYDKDF (reference sequence). V shed 0 bases and J 2 bases; nucleotides not matched to a gene: 5. The length of the CDR3 is 16 residues. The CDR3 coding sequence is TGTGCCACCAGCAGAGATTCGGCTAGCGGGGCCTACGAGCAGTACTTC. Its protein is CATSRDSASGAYEQYF.

The chain uses TRBV10-3 and TRBJ1-6; D gene unclear. In germline, CDR1 is ENHRY, CDR2 SYGVKD. Trimming left V 6 bases short and J 7 bases short, with 7 bases between. The length of the CDR3 is 12 residues. CDR3 DNA sequence: TGTGCCATCAGCCCGGGGAATTCACCCCTCCACTTT. Translation gives CAISPGNSPLHF.

Ten or more counts support this clonotype. This likely comes from a read error, as the CDR3 has no conserved phenylalanine or tryptophan at its end. The limits of the CDR3 on the DNA are not certain, so only TCRdb's listed CDR3 is given. V is TRBV29-1 and J is TRBJ2-5; TRBD2 is taken as the D call from the table, unchecked against the DNA. From germline, CDR1 is SQVTM and CDR2 ANQGSEA. Counting both end residues, the CDR3 totals 10 amino acids. Here the CDR3 reads CSVAGDSLHL.

The V and J genes are TRBV5-5 and TRBJ1-1, with D possibly being TRBD1 (6 bases). Germline CDR1 reads SGHKS; CDR2 reads YYEKEE (reference sequence). V dropped 1 base and J dropped 10 bases, with 20 bases sitting between them. CDR3 size: 15 residues. The DNA for the CDR3 is TGTGCCAGCAGCTTGAATCGACAGGCTCTGGTGGGAGCTTTCTTT. Translating it yields CASSLNRQALVGAFF.

This clonotype turned up a few times. CDR3 sequence reads: CASSSGQGMSTEAFF. The CDR3 coding sequence is TGCGCCAGCAGCTCGGGACAGGGGATGTCCACTGAAGCTTTCTTT. The V call is TRBV5-1, the J call TRBJ1-1; TRBD1 aligns across 10 bases. Per germline, CDR1 SGHRS and CDR2 YFSETQ. CDR3 length: 15 amino acids. With V trimmed by 3 bases and J by 4 bases, 6 bases remained unmatched. The whole variable domain, remainder taken from reference TRBV5-1 and TRBJ1-1, is KAGVTQTPRYLIKTRGQQVTLSCSPISGHRSVSWYQQTPGQGLQFLFEYFSETQRNKGNFPGRFSGRQFSNSRSEMNVSTLELGDSALYLCASSSGQGMSTEAFFGQGTRLTVV.

The V gene is TRBV12-3 or TRBV12-4, the J gene TRBJ1-1, with D possibly being TRBD1 (6 bases). Trimming removed 6 bases from V and 1 base from J, with 15 bases in between. The length of the CDR3 is 15 residues. The CDR3 reads CASSLIEGGNTEAFF. Here the CDR3 DNA reads TGTGCCAGCAGCCTAATAGAAGGGGGGAACACTGAAGCTTTCTTT.

This clonotype was recorded once. The rearrangement joins TRBV6-1 to TRBJ2-2, with a possible D match to TRBD2 (5 bases). Trimming left V 7 bases short and J 6 bases short, with 21 bases between. This CDR3 region has 16 residues. CDR1 is MNHNS and CDR2 is SASEGT in the germline V gene. As DNA, the CDR3 is TGTGCCAGCACCCGGCGGGCTCCCCCCGGGGCCGGGGAGCTGTTTTTT. Encoded protein: CASTRRAPPGAGELFF.

As concerns this clonotype: This may be a read error: a much more frequent sequence differs by one nucleotide. The genes are TRBV27 and TRBJ2-7; D perhaps matches TRBD1 (6 bases). The CDR3 extends over 18 amino acids. V was trimmed by 5 bases and J by 3 bases, leaving 26 bases between them. CDR1 and CDR2 from the germline V gene are MNHEY and SMNVEV (reference sequence). The CDR3: CASSRVDSWGRVGYEQYV. The DNA for the CDR3 is TGTGCCAGCAGTCGCGTGGACAGCTGGGGGCGGGTTGGCTACGAGCAGTACGTC.

This clonotype was picked up many times. The V and J genes are TRBV7-2 and TRBJ1-2; 7 bases align to TRBD1. In germline, CDR1 is SGHTA, CDR2 FQGNSA. V lost 4 bases and J lost 8; bases outside the gene matches: 7. The CDR3 consists of 13 residues. In DNA form, the CDR3 reads TGTGCCAGCAGCTCCGCAAACAGGGGCGGCTACACCTTC. It encodes CASSSANRGGYTF.

The chain joins TRBV18 to TRBJ2-7; 8 bases map to TRBD1. V was pared by 3 bases and J by 7 bases, with 14 bases of the junction left unmatched. Germline CDR1 KGHSH, CDR2 LQKENI. This CDR3 region has 16 residues. CDR3 protein: CASSPSMPGTGAEQYF. Here the CDR3 DNA reads TGTGCCAGCTCACCTAGTATGCCCGGGACAGGTGCAGAGCAGTACTTC.

The chain recombines TRBV25-1 with TRBJ1-4; 7 bases are a match to TRBD1. CDR1 MGHDK and CDR2 SYGVNS come from the germline V gene. J was trimmed by 8 bases and V by 6 bases; bases with no gene match: 9. This CDR3 has 14 amino acids. CDR3 bases: TGTGCCAGCAGCCCTGACAGGGTAGACGAAAAACTGTTTTTT. As protein: CASSPDRVDEKLFF.

CDR3 amino acids: CASSPYTGGGQTQYF. CDR3 nucleotides: TGTGCCAGCAGCCCCTATACAGGGGGCGGACAGACCCAGTACTTC. The chain carries TRBV3-1 and TRBJ2-5, with 9 bases that match TRBD1. J lost 6 bases, V lost 4 bases, and 9 bases had no gene match. The CDR3 loop spans 15 amino acids. Germline V gene sequence: CDR1 LGHDT, CDR2 YNNKEL (reference sequence).

This clonotype was detected ten times or more. The chain combines TRBV29-1 with TRBJ2-5; 10 bases are a match to TRBD1. J gave up 9 bases and V 6 bases, and 13 bases lay outside the gene matches. The germline V gene has CDR1 SQVTM and CDR2 ANQGSEA. This CDR3 spans 14 amino acids. The CDR3 spells CSVQTDRGSQSQYF. As DNA, the CDR3 is TGCAGCGTGCAGACGGACAGGGGGTCCCAGTCCCAGTACTTC.

The chain uses TRBV6-5 and TRBJ2-7; D is possibly TRBD1 (6 bases). The germline V and J ends were trimmed by 6 bases and 2 bases, with 17 bases remaining between them. Germline V lookup: CDR1 MNHEY, CDR2 SVGAGI. This CDR3 is 15 amino acids long. The CDR3 nucleotides are TGTGCCAGCAGGGGGACACTCGATCTGGCCTACGAGCAGTACTTC. Protein: CASRGTLDLAYEQYF.

The rearrangement joins TRBV4-1 to TRBJ2-3; possible D gene TRBD1, 6 bases. CDR3 size: 17 residues. In germline, CDR1 is MGHRA, CDR2 YSYEKL. V was clipped by 0 bases and J by 1 base, with 14 bases between them. The CDR3 nucleotides read TGCGCCAGCAGCCAAGAATTCCGGACAGAGCGCACAGATACGCAGTATTTT. The encoded protein is CASSQEFRTERTDTQYF.

The genes are TRBV6-2 or TRBV6-3 and TRBJ2-5; TRBD2 is a possible D gene (6 bases). The V gene lost 2 bases and the J gene lost 4 bases, with 11 bases spanning the gap. The CDR3 has 14 residues. Germline values: CDR1 MNHEY, CDR2 SVGEGT. CDR3 in DNA: TGTGCCAGCAGTTACCACGGGGGATCAGAGACCCAGTACTTC. Translation gives CASSYHGGSETQYF.

This clonotype was observed many times. This chain connects TRBV10-2 to TRBJ1-1; 7 nucleotides align to TRBD1. Germline trimming cut 4 bases from V and 10 bases from J; bases unmatched to any gene: 3. The CDR3 length is 11 residues. Germline lookup yields CDR1 WSHSY and CDR2 SAAADI. The CDR3 DNA is TGCGCCAGCAGTGGACAGGGTAGAGCTTTCTTT. It is translated as CASSGQGRAFF.

The J gene is TRBJ1-1, the V gene TRBV6-5; D is unresolved. V lost 3 bases and J lost 2, with 10 bases in between. Germline values: CDR1 MNHEY, CDR2 SVGAGI. The CDR3 sequence is 14 residues long. CDR3 in DNA: TGTGCCAGCAGTTATAAATGGGTTAACACTGAAGCTTTCTTT. This encodes CASSYKWVNTEAFF.